Shown below are 23 T cell receptor beta chains from a single sample sequenced in a study of shared clonotypes between healthy human individuals (dated by TCRdb to between 2020 and 2021). Libraries came from the immunoSEQ multiplex PCR assay. The table comes from immuneACCESS by way of TCRdb, which keeps in-frame sequences with V and J called. Part of the clones is missing from these tables; in studies checked, under half for an unresolved V gene and the rest for unknown reasons. In all, the sample holds approximately 1.4 million clones, and roughly 98% of those were seen once. The biggest ten clones account for about 0.45% of the sample. Sample: naive CD4+ T cells sorted from blood. Explained via the paper, the cell subset or site label denotes: CD45RA+ positively selected. The receptors derive from a man aged 30 to 45 in good health.

This sequence joins TRBV6-1 and TRBJ2-7; 8 bases fit TRBD1. Trimming cost V 6 bases and J 5 bases; bases outside gene matches: 9. Looked up from germline, CDR1 is MNHNS and CDR2 is SASEGT. The CDR3 consists of 14 residues. The CDR3 is CASSPGQVYDEQYF. CDR3 in DNA: TGTGCCAGCAGCCCGGGACAGGTATACGACGAGCAGTACTTC.

A note on this clone: Other nucleotide sequences from this sample produce the same CDR3. The genes are TRBV5-1 and TRBJ2-3; perhaps TRBD2 as D (5 bases). Germline CDR1 is SGHRS and CDR2 is YFSETQ. There are 15 residues in the CDR3. V lost 1 base and J lost 0, with 9 bases in between. CDR3 DNA sequence: TGCGCCAGCAGCTTGCCCAGCGGTAGCACAGATACGCAGTATTTT. This gives the protein CASSLPSGSTDTQYF.

The V gene is TRBV2, the J gene TRBJ2-7, with 10 bases matching TRBD2. J lost 2 bases, V lost 8 bases, and 9 bases had no gene match. Germline lookup yields CDR1 SNHLY and CDR2 FYNNEI. The CDR3 is 15 amino acids. The CDR3: CASGRGLAETYEQYF. The CDR3, as DNA: TGTGCCAGCGGGAGAGGACTAGCGGAGACCTACGAGCAGTACTTC.

The chain couples TRBV5-1 to TRBJ2-7; 7 bases are a match to TRBD1. The length of the CDR3 is 15 residues. Germline CDR1 SGHRS, CDR2 YFSETQ. Unmatched junction bases numbered 9, after V lost 3 bases and J lost 3 bases. CDR3 DNA: TGCGCCAGCAGCTCCCCCCAGACAGGGCGCTACGAGCAGTACTTC. Residues: CASSSPQTGRYEQYF.

This sequence joins TRBV5-5 and TRBJ1-5; 7 bases are shared with TRBD1. CDR3 length equals 14 residues. After removal of 0 bases from V and 6 bases from J, the junction contained 3 bases not matched to a gene. Germline CDR1 is SGHKS and CDR2 is YYEKEE (reference sequence). The CDR3 region is CASSLGDSGQPQHF. CDR3 coding DNA: TGTGCCAGCAGCTTGGGGGACAGTGGTCAGCCCCAGCATTTT.

In its sample, this clone was seen once. The chain has TRBV12-1 and TRBJ2-7; the table's D gene call, TRBD2, was not cross checked with the DNA. TRBV12-1 is termed a pseudogene. The CDR3 consists of 17 residues. The CDR3 is CASSFSPGLVITYEQYF. CDR3 in DNA: TGTGCCAGCAGCTTTAGTCCGGGACTAGTGATTACCTACGAGCAGTACTTC.

In regard to this clone: Other DNA sequences in this specimen translate into the identical CDR3. This chain joins TRBV20-1 and TRBJ1-2, with D hard to call. The CDR3 is 11 residues long. Trimming left V 3 bases short and J 6 bases short, with 8 bases between. CDR1 DFQATT and CDR2 SNEGSKA come from the germline V gene (reference sequence). For the CDR3, the DNA is TGCAGTGCTAGGTCAGGTGATGGCTACACCTTC. Its translation is CSARSGDGYTF.

This clone was observed a handful of times. This chain links TRBV6-5 with TRBJ2-3; D remains unclear. The CDR3 loop spans 14 amino acids. V lost 10 bases and J 6 bases, leaving 20 bases between the germline ends. Per germline, CDR1 MNHEY and CDR2 SVGAGI. CDR3 in DNA: TGTGCCACCTCCGGCTCGCGGTTCGGGGATACGCAGTATTTT. It yields the protein CATSGSRFGDTQYF.

The table lists this clone with a count of one. J is TRBJ2-5 and V is TRBV7-8; a weak D match, TRBD1 (7 bases). Trimming removed 8 bases from V and 5 bases from J, with 21 bases in between. Germline V gene data show CDR1 as SGHVS and CDR2 as FQNEAQ. The CDR3 runs 15 residues. The CDR3 DNA follows: TGTGCCAGCCGACAAGGAGGGGGCCCTTTGGAGACCCAGTACTTC. Its protein product is CASRQGGGPLETQYF. Full variable domain (missing parts from reference TRBV7-8 and TRBJ2-5): GAGVSQSPRYKVAKRGQDVALRCDPISGHVSLFWYQQALGQGPEFLTYFQNEAQLDKSGLPSDRFFAERPEGSVSTLKIQRTQQEDSAVYLCASRQGGGPLETQYFGPGTRLLVL.

CDR3 nucleotides: TGTGCCAGCAGCTTAGACGGGAGGGACACCATATATTTT. It encodes CASSLDGRDTIYF. The chain has TRBV7-2 and TRBJ1-3, with unresolved D. The CDR3 is 13 amino acids. Germline CDR1 is SGHTA and CDR2 is FQGNSA. Trimming left V 1 base short and J 8 bases short, with 9 bases between.

This chain joins TRBV25-1 and TRBJ2-2; 10 bases fit TRBD2. Losses at the gene ends were 7 bases for V and 5 bases for J; bases not matched to a gene: 4. Germline CDR1 reads MGHDK; CDR2 reads SYGVNS. The CDR3 has 14 residues. The chain's CDR3 is CASTSGSWTGELFF. The CDR3 nucleotides are TGTGCCAGCACTAGCGGGAGCTGGACCGGGGAGCTGTTTTTT. Using reference TRBV25-1 and TRBJ2-2 for the parts outside the CDR3, the full variable domain is EADIYQTPRYLVIGTGKKITLECSQTMGHDKMYWYQQDPGMELHLIHYSYGVNSTEKGDLSSESTVSRIRTEHFPLTLESARPSHTSQYLCASTSGSWTGELFFGEGSRLTVL.

This clone was found once. The chain recombines TRBV4-3 with TRBJ2-7, with D uncertain. CDR3 length: 13 residues. In germline, CDR1 is LGHNA, CDR2 YSLEER. Between the trimmed V and J ends, which lost 0 bases and 2 bases, there was a span of 5 bases. The CDR3 loop reads CASSQEIAYEQYF. CDR3 sequence (DNA): TGCGCCAGCAGCCAAGAAATTGCCTACGAGCAGTACTTC.

The genes are TRBV5-1 and TRBJ2-1; TRBD2 aligns across 7 bases. Germline V CDR1 and CDR2: SGHRS, YFSETQ. Trimming removed 0 bases from V and 6 bases from J; junction bases left unmatched: 3. The CDR3 totals 14 residues. The CDR3 region is CASSLGLASNEQFF. As DNA, the CDR3 is TGCGCCAGCAGCTTGGGACTAGCTAGCAATGAGCAGTTCTTC.

V and J are TRBV5-1 and TRBJ2-3, with D unresolved. This CDR3 contains 14 residues. In germline, CDR1 is SGHRS, CDR2 YFSETQ. V lost 0 bases and J lost 3, with 8 bases in between. The CDR3 protein is CASSLVVETDTQYF. DNA for the CDR3: TGCGCCAGCAGCTTGGTCGTAGAGACAGATACGCAGTATTTT.

The rearrangement links TRBV7-6 to TRBJ2-7, with 8 bases that match TRBD2. Unmatched junction bases numbered 6, after V lost 3 bases and J lost 2 bases. CDR3 length: 15 amino acids. Germline loops: CDR1 SGHVS, CDR2 FNYEAQ. The CDR3 DNA follows: TGTGCCAGCAGCTTGCGGCGGGAGGCCGCCTACGAGCAGTACTTC. Translation gives CASSLRREAAYEQYF.

This clone appeared once. This chain joins TRBV11-2 and TRBJ1-3; TRBD1 aligns across 7 bases. This CDR3 is 15 amino acids long. V was clipped by 5 bases and J by 3 bases; unmatched bases: 7. The germline CDR1 and CDR2 sequences are SGHAT and FQNNGV. CDR3 amino acids: CASSRRGDSGNTIYF. Written as DNA, the CDR3 is TGTGCCAGCAGCAGAAGGGGGGACAGTGGAAACACCATATATTTT.

The chain recombines TRBV19 with TRBJ1-5; tentative D call: TRBD1 (6 bases). The CDR3 runs 15 residues. Trimming pared 3 bases from V and 7 bases from J, leaving 16 bases between. The V gene's germline CDR1 is LNHDA and CDR2 SQIVND (reference sequence). The CDR3 nucleotides are TGTGCCAGTAGTATTATTATCAGGGGCCAGCAGCCCCAGCATTTT. Protein sequence: CASSIIIRGQQPQHF.

The chain has TRBV10-3 and TRBJ2-1, with 8 bases matching TRBD1. This CDR3 comprises 14 residues. Germline V gene lookup returns CDR1 ENHRY and CDR2 SYGVKD. The ends lost 6 bases at V and 8 bases at J; junction bases unmatched: 9. The CDR3 here is CAIRLDRVGDEQFF. The DNA for the CDR3 is TGTGCCATCAGATTGGACAGGGTTGGCGATGAGCAGTTCTTC.

The chain has TRBV2 and TRBJ1-1; a weak D match, TRBD1 (6 bases). The CDR3 has 18 residues. The germline V gene encodes CDR1 SNHLY and CDR2 FYNNEI. Trimming cost V 6 bases and J 0 bases, with 23 bases left between them. As DNA, the CDR3 is TGTGCCAGCAGGGCCAACTTAGGTGGAGACAGGATGAACACTGAAGCTTTCTTT. It translates to CASRANLGGDRMNTEAFF.

The chain carries TRBV5-4 and TRBJ1-5, with D possibly TRBD1 on 6 matching bases. Trimming stripped 0 bases from V and 4 bases from J, with 8 bases between. Per germline, CDR1 SGHNT and CDR2 YYREEE (reference sequence). The CDR3 consists of 14 residues. DNA of the CDR3: TGTGCCAGCAGCTTGGCCGGACAGAATCAGCCCCAGCATTTT. This translates into CASSLAGQNQPQHF.

V usage is TRBV27 and J usage is TRBJ1-2; the match to TRBD1 covers 11 bases. CDR1 and CDR2 from the germline V gene are MNHEY and SMNVEV (reference sequence). This CDR3 spans 13 amino acids. With 5 bases clipped from V and 4 bases from J, the junction kept 0 bases outside the gene matches. The CDR3 region has the DNA TGTGCCAGCAGTGGGACAGGGGGCTATGGCTACACCTTC. Translated, it gives CASSGTGGYGYTF.

Of note for this clone: Germline is not matched at one junction end, which may reflect a read error. DNA for the CDR3: TGTGCCAGCTCACCGCCCGGGACTAACGGCGTCTTC. It encodes CASSPPGTNGVF. This rearrangement joins TRBV18 to TRBJ2-1; TRBD2 agrees at 7 bases. This CDR3 contains 12 residues. Germline V gene sequence: CDR1 KGHSH, CDR2 LQKENI. Filled out from reference TRBV18 and TRBJ2-1, the complete variable domain reads NAGVMQNPRHLVRRRGQEARLRCSPMKGHSHVYWYRQLPEEGLKFMVYLQKENIIDESGMPKERFSAEFPKEGPSILRIQQVVRGDSAAYFCASSPPGTNGVFGPGTRLTVL.

In DNA form, the CDR3 reads TGTGCCAGCAGCAAGACAGGGATTAGCTCCTACGAGCAGTACTTC. This sequence encodes CASSKTGISSYEQYF. The V call is TRBV6-6, the J call TRBJ2-7, with 7 bases lining up with TRBD1. This CDR3 comprises 15 residues. The V gene's germline CDR1 is MNHNY and CDR2 SVGAGI (reference sequence). J was trimmed by 0 bases and V by 6 bases; bases with no gene match: 8.